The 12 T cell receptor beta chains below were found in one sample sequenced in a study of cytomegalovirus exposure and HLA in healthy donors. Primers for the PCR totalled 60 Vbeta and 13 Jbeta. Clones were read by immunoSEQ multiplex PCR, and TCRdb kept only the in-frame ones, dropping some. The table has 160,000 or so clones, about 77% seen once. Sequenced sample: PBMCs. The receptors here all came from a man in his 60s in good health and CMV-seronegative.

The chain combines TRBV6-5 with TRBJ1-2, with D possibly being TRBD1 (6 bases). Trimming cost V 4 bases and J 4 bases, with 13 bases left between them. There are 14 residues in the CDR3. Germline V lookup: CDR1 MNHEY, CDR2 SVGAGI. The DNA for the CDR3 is TGTGCCAGCAGTTCCGACGGACAGCTCTATGGCTACACCTTC. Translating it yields CASSSDGQLYGYTF.

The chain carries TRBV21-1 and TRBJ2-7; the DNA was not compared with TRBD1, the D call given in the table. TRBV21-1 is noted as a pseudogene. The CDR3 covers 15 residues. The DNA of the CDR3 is TGTGCCAGAGGGGACACCACCACACCATGCAACGAGCAGTACTTC. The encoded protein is CARGDTTTPCNEQYF.

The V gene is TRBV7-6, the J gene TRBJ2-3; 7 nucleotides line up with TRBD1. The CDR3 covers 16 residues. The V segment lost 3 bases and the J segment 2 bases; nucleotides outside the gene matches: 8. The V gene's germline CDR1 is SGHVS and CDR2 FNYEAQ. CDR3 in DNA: TGTGCCAGCAGCTTGAAGGTGGGGACAGACACAGATACGCAGTATTTT. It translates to CASSLKVGTDTDTQYF.

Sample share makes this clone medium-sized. The DNA for the CDR3 is TGTGCCAGTAGGGTCCGGGGATCAAAAAATTCACCCCTCCACTTT. Translation: CASRVRGSKNSPLHF. This chain connects TRBV19 to TRBJ1-6; D not certain. V lost 6 bases, J lost 7 bases, and 16 bases lay in between. The CDR3 has 15 residues. The germline CDR1 and CDR2 sequences are LNHDA and SQIVND (reference sequence).

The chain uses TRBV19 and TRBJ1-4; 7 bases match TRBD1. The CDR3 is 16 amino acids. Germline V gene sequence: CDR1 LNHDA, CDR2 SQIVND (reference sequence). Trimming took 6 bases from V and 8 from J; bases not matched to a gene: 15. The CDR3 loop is CASRSGQAEFAEKLFF. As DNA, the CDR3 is TGTGCCAGTAGAAGCGGACAGGCAGAATTTGCGGAAAAACTGTTTTTT.

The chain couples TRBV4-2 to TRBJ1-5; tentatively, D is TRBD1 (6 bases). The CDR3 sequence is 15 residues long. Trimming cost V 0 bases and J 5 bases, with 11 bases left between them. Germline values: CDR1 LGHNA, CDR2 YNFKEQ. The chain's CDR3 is CASSQDWDMDQPQHF. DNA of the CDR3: TGTGCCAGCAGCCAAGATTGGGACATGGATCAGCCCCAGCATTTT.

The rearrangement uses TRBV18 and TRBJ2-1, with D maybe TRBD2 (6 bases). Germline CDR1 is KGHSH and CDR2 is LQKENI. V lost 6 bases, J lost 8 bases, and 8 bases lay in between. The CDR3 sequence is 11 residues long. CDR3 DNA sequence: TGTGCCAGCTCCCCGGGGGATGAGCAGTTCTTC. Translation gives CASSPGDEQFF.

The CDR3 loop reads CASSRSGGYTF. CDR3 nucleotide sequence: TGTGCCAGTAGTCGGAGTGGAGGCTACACCTTC. The chain has TRBV19 and TRBJ1-2; D remains unclear. The CDR3 has 11 residues. The V gene lost 5 bases and the J gene lost 8 bases, with 9 bases spanning the gap. The germline gives CDR1 LNHDA, CDR2 SQIVND (reference sequence).

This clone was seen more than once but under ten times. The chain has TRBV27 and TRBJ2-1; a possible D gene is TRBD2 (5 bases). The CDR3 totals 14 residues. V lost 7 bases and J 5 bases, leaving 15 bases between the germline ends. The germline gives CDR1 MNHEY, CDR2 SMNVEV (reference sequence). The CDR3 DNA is TGTGCCAGCATGTCTGGGAGCCGAAACAATGAGCAGTTCTTC. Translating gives CASMSGSRNNEQFF.

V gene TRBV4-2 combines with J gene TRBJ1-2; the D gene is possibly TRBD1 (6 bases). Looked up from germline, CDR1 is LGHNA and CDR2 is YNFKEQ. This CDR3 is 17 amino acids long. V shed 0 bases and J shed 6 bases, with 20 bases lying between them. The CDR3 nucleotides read TGTGCCAGCAGCCAAGAGGGACAAACCGGGACCCGGCATGGCTACACCTTC. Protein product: CASSQEGQTGTRHGYTF.

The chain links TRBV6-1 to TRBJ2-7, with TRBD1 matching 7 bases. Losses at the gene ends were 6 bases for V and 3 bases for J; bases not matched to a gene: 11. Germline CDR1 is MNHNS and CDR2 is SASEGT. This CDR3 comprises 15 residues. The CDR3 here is CASSMGQTTLYEQYF. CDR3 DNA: TGTGCCAGCAGCATGGGACAGACCACCCTCTACGAGCAGTACTTC.

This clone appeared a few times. CDR3 in DNA: TGTGCCAGCAGCTTAGTCCGACAGGCAGTGGGATTGAACACTGAAGCTTTCTTT. Its protein product is CASSLVRQAVGLNTEAFF. The V and J genes are TRBV11-2 and TRBJ1-1; a possible D gene is TRBD1 (6 bases). Trimming removed 1 base from V and 0 bases from J, with 18 bases in between. This CDR3 region has 18 residues. Per germline, CDR1 SGHAT and CDR2 FQNNGV.